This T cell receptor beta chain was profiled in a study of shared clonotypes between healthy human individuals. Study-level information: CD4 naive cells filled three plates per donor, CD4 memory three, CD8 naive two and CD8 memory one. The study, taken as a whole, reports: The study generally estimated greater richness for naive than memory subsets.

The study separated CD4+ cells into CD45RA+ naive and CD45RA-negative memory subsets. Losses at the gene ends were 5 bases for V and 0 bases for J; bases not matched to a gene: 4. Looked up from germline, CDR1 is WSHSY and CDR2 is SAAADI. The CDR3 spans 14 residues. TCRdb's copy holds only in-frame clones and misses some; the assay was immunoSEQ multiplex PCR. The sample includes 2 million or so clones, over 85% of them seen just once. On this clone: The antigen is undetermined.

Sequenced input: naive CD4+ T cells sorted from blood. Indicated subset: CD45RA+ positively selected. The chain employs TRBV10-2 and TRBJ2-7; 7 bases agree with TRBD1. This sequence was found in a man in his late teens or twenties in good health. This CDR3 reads CASSLQGSSYEQYF. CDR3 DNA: TGCGCCAGCAGTCTACAGGGGAGCTCCTACGAGCAGTACTTC.